Each of the 8 T cell receptor beta chains below was sequenced from the same sample in a study of T-cell memory formation after mild COVID-19. From the 5' RACE reads, TCRdb called clonotypes with MiXCR, one entry per CDR3 protein. The table lists about 260,000 distinct CDR3 sequences, 15% to 20% of them singletons. The sample comprised PBMCs or a T cell subset sorted from them (not recorded which). These receptors came from a man younger than 35 who had mild COVID-19 (a few samples of this study predate the infection). Cell type and time point are not known.

The CDR3 DNA follows: TGTGCCAGCAGACGCCGAACGGGGGTTAGCGAAAAACTGTTTTTT. This encodes CASRRRTGVSEKLFF. V usage is TRBV6-6 and J usage is TRBJ1-4, with a tentative D call TRBD1 (5 bases). The CDR3 is 15 residues long. V lost 6 bases and J lost 8, with 19 bases in between. CDR1 and CDR2 from the germline V gene are MNHNY and SVGAGI (reference sequence).

For the CDR3, the DNA is TGTGCCAGCAGTTACTCGACAGGGTTATTGCAAAACTATGGCTACACCTTC. Translation gives CASSYSTGLLQNYGYTF. The rearrangement uses TRBV6-5 and TRBJ1-2, with TRBD1 matching 7 bases. V dropped 0 bases and J dropped 2; count of bases not matched to a gene: 9. The germline gives CDR1 MNHEY, CDR2 SVGAGI. The CDR3 runs 17 residues.

This chain links TRBV27 with TRBJ1-2, with D unclear. The length of the CDR3 is 13 residues. Trimming took off 3 bases at V and 3 bases at J, with 8 bases between the two ends. Germline CDR1 MNHEY, CDR2 SMNVEV (reference sequence). The DNA for the CDR3 is TGTGCCAGCAGTTTCCGGGAGGACTATGGCTACACCTTC. It specifies CASSFREDYGYTF.

This clonotype turned up a few times. The chain links TRBV5-1 to TRBJ2-2; 10 bases fit TRBD1. This CDR3 contains 16 residues. The trim removed 5 bases at V and 6 bases at J, leaving 10 bases unmatched. Germline CDR1 reads SGHRS; CDR2 reads YFSETQ. CDR3 amino acids: CASSPGQGVDAGELFF. In DNA, the CDR3 is TGCGCCAGCAGTCCTGGACAGGGGGTTGATGCCGGGGAGCTGTTTTTT.

The rearrangement joins TRBV5-1 to TRBJ2-3; 7 bases are shared with TRBD2. The CDR3 is 14 amino acids. After removal of 5 bases from V and 3 bases from J, the junction contained 6 bases not matched to a gene. Germline V gene sequence: CDR1 SGHRS, CDR2 YFSETQ. This chain's CDR3 is CASRRGTETDTQYF. CDR3 sequence (DNA): TGCGCCAGCAGGCGGGGGACGGAAACAGATACGCAGTATTTT.

The chain uses TRBV15 and TRBJ2-5; TRBD1 matches 8 bases. Trimming removed 8 bases from V and 4 bases from J; junction bases left unmatched: 15. Looked up from germline, CDR1 is LNHNV and CDR2 is YYDKDF (reference sequence). The CDR3 runs to 16 residues. Here the CDR3 DNA reads TGTGCCACCGGACAGGGAGGATTCGTTGGAGGAGAGACCCAGTACTTC. This encodes CATGQGGFVGGETQYF.

This clonotype was detected only a few times. The chain recombines TRBV20-1 with TRBJ2-1; TRBD2 is a possible D gene (8 bases). Germline V gene data show CDR1 as DFQATT and CDR2 as SNEGSKA (reference sequence). V was shortened by 5 bases and J by 8 bases, with 22 bases between the two germline ends. The CDR3 has 15 residues. The CDR3 sequence: CSAPRGTGGQDEQFF. Written as DNA, the CDR3 is TGCAGTGCTCCCAGGGGGACGGGGGGGCAGGATGAGCAGTTCTTC.

The chain is built from TRBV7-9 and TRBJ2-2, with a possible D match to TRBD2 (5 bases). The germline CDR1 and CDR2 sequences are SEHNR and FQNEAQ (reference sequence). The V and J ends lost 5 bases and 6 bases respectively, with 22 bases between them. The length of the CDR3 is 17 residues. CDR3 sequence reads: CASSPRTQTLEAGELFF. CDR3 DNA sequence: TGTGCCAGCAGCCCCCGGACTCAAACCTTAGAAGCCGGGGAGCTGTTTTTT. The variable domain in full, completed from reference TRBV7-9 and TRBJ2-2, reads DTGVSQNPRHKITKRGQNVTFRCDPISEHNRLYWYRQTLGQGPEFLTYFQNEAQLEKSRLLSDRFSAERPKGSFSTLEIQRTEQGDSAMYLCASSPRTQTLEAGELFFGEGSRLTVL.